This T cell receptor beta chain was retrieved from a study of T cells after yellow fever vaccination. TCR cDNA, made by 5'RACE template switching, carried an added universal primer site and UMIs. TCRdb ran MiXCR on the 5' RACE reads and lists one entry per CDR3 protein. The sample records about 400,000 distinct CDR3 sequences, roughly 6.2% being singletons. Comment on this clonotype: What it binds is not known.

General study results and limits: Abundant clonotypes (contaminants from the bulk population) could be present in FACS-sorted repertoires. Among primary-vaccination clones, most reappeared after the booster, at around 97% for CD4 and about 90% for CD8.

The CDR3 totals 16 residues. V was clipped by 4 bases and J by 4 bases; unmatched bases: 8. The germline CDR1 and CDR2 sequences are SGHNT and YYREEE (reference sequence). This sample comprised PBMCs, obtained 5 days after the yellow fever booster vaccination. The sequence derives from a man younger than 45 who received the YFV17D yellow fever vaccine. The chain joins TRBV5-4 to TRBJ2-5, with TRBD2 identical over 12 bases. The CDR3 nucleotides are TGTGCCAGCAGCCCAAGACTAGCGGGAGCGTCAGAGACCCAGTACTTC. It specifies CASSPRLAGASETQYF.